One and the same sample provided the 28 T cell receptor beta chains below, sequenced in a study of Tregs in tolerant kidney transplant recipients. Data came from immunoSEQ multiplex PCR; TCRdb stores just in-frame clones and leaves some out. The repertoire includes 84,000 or so clones, over 85% of them detected once, and approximately 1.5% sits in the top ten. The nonmyeloablative bone marrow transplants came from related graft donors, with transient mixed chimerism. Sequencing used CD4+ T cells from blood (PBMCs), obtained 12 months after the transplant. The receptor set was obtained from a human patient who received a combined kidney and bone marrow transplant. Some T cells may be transferred from the graft donor.

J is TRBJ1-4 and V is TRBV9; D possibly corresponds to TRBD1 (5 bases). V gave up 3 bases and J gave up 1 base, with 13 bases separating them. Germline V gives CDR1 SGDLS, CDR2 YYNGEE. There are 16 residues in the CDR3. The CDR3 protein is CASSGGREVTNEKLFF. CDR3 sequence (DNA): TGTGCCAGCAGCGGGGGCAGGGAGGTAACTAATGAAAAACTGTTTTTT.

The rearrangement links TRBV7-8 to TRBJ2-3; D not certain. The V gene lost 1 base and the J gene lost 2 bases, with 10 bases spanning the gap. The germline gives CDR1 SGHVS, CDR2 FQNEAQ. This CDR3 is built from 15 residues. CDR3 nucleotides: TGTGCCAGCAGCTTAGATCAGGAAAACACAGATACGCAGTATTTT. This translates into CASSLDQENTDTQYF.

CDR3 sequence (DNA): TGTGCCAGCAGCTTGGGGGGTCCTAGCGGGAGGAGAGCAGATACGCAGTATTTT. Translating it yields CASSLGGPSGRRADTQYF. The rearrangement uses TRBV7-9 and TRBJ2-3; 11 bases are a match to TRBD2. This CDR3 contains 18 residues. The trim removed 3 bases at V and 4 bases at J, leaving 12 bases unmatched. In germline, CDR1 is SEHNR, CDR2 FQNEAQ (reference sequence). Together with reference TRBV7-9 and TRBJ2-3, the CDR3 gives the full variable domain: DTGVSQNPRHKITKRGQNVTFRCDPISEHNRLYWYRQTLGQGPEFLTYFQNEAQLEKSRLLSDRFSAERPKGSFSTLEIQRTEQGDSAMYLCASSLGGPSGRRADTQYFGPGTRLTVL.

This clone has a single count. The chain employs TRBV30 and TRBJ2-5, with D tentatively TRBD2 (5 bases). V was clipped by 2 bases and J by 4 bases, with 11 bases between them. The V gene's germline CDR1 is GTSNPN and CDR2 SVGIG (reference sequence). This CDR3 has 13 residues. The DNA of the CDR3 is TGTGCCTGGAGTAGTAGAAGCGGAGAGACCCAGTACTTC. Its translation is CAWSSRSGETQYF.

The V and J genes are TRBV9 and TRBJ2-3, with TRBD2 matching over 12 bases. Germline V gene sequence: CDR1 SGDLS, CDR2 YYNGEE. The CDR3 length is 16 residues. The ends lost 4 bases at V and 3 bases at J; junction bases unmatched: 6. The CDR3 loop is CASSLRLAGATDTQYF. CDR3 sequence (DNA): TGTGCCAGCAGCTTACGACTAGCGGGAGCTACAGATACGCAGTATTTT.

The CDR3 nucleotides are TGTGCCAGCAGCTTGGCGGAGGGGACAGGGAGCACCTACACCTTC. Its translation: CASSLAEGTGSTYTF. V and J are TRBV5-4 and TRBJ1-2, with TRBD1 matching over 9 bases. Germline V gene lookup returns CDR1 SGHNT and CDR2 YYREEE (reference sequence). V was clipped by 0 bases and J by 10 bases; unmatched bases: 10. The CDR3 spans 15 residues.

The CDR3 region has the DNA TGTGCCAGCATCCGGACAGGTGGCGGGAACACTGAAGCTTTCTTT. Amino acids: CASIRTGGGNTEAFF. This chain joins TRBV2 and TRBJ1-1, with TRBD1 matching over 7 bases. The CDR3 loop spans 15 amino acids. Germline trimming cut 7 bases from V and 1 base from J; bases unmatched to any gene: 9. Germline V gives CDR1 SNHLY, CDR2 FYNNEI. Full variable domain (rest looked up from reference TRBV2 and TRBJ1-1): EPEVTQTPSHQVTQMGQEVILRCVPISNHLYFYWYRQILGQKVEFLVSFYNNEISEKSEIFDDQFSVERPDGSNFTLKIRSTKLEDSAMYFCASIRTGGGNTEAFFGQGTRLTVV.

This chain uses TRBV4-3 with TRBJ2-3, with 9 bases aligning to TRBD1. Germline values: CDR1 LGHNA, CDR2 YSLEER. The CDR3 spans 17 residues. With 4 bases clipped from V and 1 base from J, the junction kept 9 bases outside the gene matches. The DNA for the CDR3 is TGCGCCAGCAGCCGCCAGGGACAGGGTTGGGGCACAGATACGCAGTATTTT. Encoded protein: CASSRQGQGWGTDTQYF.

The rearrangement links TRBV7-9 to TRBJ2-1; a weak D match, TRBD2 (5 bases). This CDR3 comprises 12 residues. The V gene lost 2 bases and the J gene lost 9 bases, with 8 bases spanning the gap. Germline values: CDR1 SEHNR, CDR2 FQNEAQ (reference sequence). The CDR3 DNA reads as TGTGCCAGCAGCTTATCTAGCAGTGAGCAGTTCTTC. Its translation is CASSLSSSEQFF. Supplemented by reference TRBV7-9 and TRBJ2-1, the full variable domain reads DTGVSQNPRHKITKRGQNVTFRCDPISEHNRLYWYRQTLGQGPEFLTYFQNEAQLEKSRLLSDRFSAERPKGSFSTLEIQRTEQGDSAMYLCASSLSSSEQFFGPGTRLTVL.

The chain couples TRBV4-3 to TRBJ2-3, with a weak D call TRBD2 (6 bases). Per the germline V gene, CDR1 is LGHNA and CDR2 is YSLEER. V was cut by 3 bases and J by 0 bases, with 10 bases left in between. The CDR3 runs 15 residues. DNA of the CDR3: TGCGCCAGCAGCCACGGGGGAACAAGCACAGATACGCAGTATTTT. Its protein product is CASSHGGTSTDTQYF.

V is TRBV28 and J is TRBJ1-2, with D perhaps TRBD1 (5 bases). The CDR3 sequence is 14 residues long. V was clipped by 6 bases and J by 5 bases, with 16 bases between them. Germline CDR1 reads MDHEN; CDR2 reads SYDVKM. CDR3 amino acids: CASRTQTVKYGYTF. DNA for the CDR3: TGTGCCAGCAGAACACAGACAGTGAAGTATGGCTACACCTTC.

The chain carries TRBV19 and TRBJ1-5; tentatively, D is TRBD1 (6 bases). The CDR3 runs 14 residues. Looked up from germline, CDR1 is LNHDA and CDR2 is SQIVND (reference sequence). The V and J ends lost 7 bases and 6 bases respectively, with 16 bases between them. CDR3 bases: TGTGCCAGTAATCCAGGGGAAGGGGTTCAGCCCCAGCATTTT. Translating gives CASNPGEGVQPQHF.

The gene calls are TRBV5-1 and TRBJ2-5, with a possible D match to TRBD1 (6 bases). The CDR3 length is 15 residues. CDR1 is SGHRS and CDR2 is YFSETQ in the germline V gene. Between the trimmed V and J ends, which lost 0 bases and 0 bases, there was a span of 9 bases. DNA of the CDR3: TGCGCCAGCAGCTTGGCCGGGACACACCAAGAGACCCAGTACTTC. It yields the protein CASSLAGTHQETQYF. Combining the CDR3 with reference TRBV5-1 and TRBJ2-5 gives the whole variable domain KAGVTQTPRYLIKTRGQQVTLSCSPISGHRSVSWYQQTPGQGLQFLFEYFSETQRNKGNFPGRFSGRQFSNSRSEMNVSTLELGDSALYLCASSLAGTHQETQYFGPGTRLLVL.

A few counts support this clone. One junction end does not reproduce the germline sequence, and a read error may be involved. Additional DNA sequences in this sample encode the identical CDR3. This chain connects TRBV7-9 to TRBJ1-6, with a weak D call TRBD1 (5 bases). The V gene's germline CDR1 is SEHNR and CDR2 FQNEAQ (reference sequence). The CDR3 is made up of 13 amino acids. CDR3: CASSRGDNSPLHF. CDR3 bases: TGTGCCAGCAGCCGGGGGGATAATTCCCCCCTCCACTTT.

This clone has just a few counts. The V call is TRBV28, the J call TRBJ1-2, with a possible D match to TRBD1 (6 bases). The CDR3 length is 15 residues. Germline V lookup: CDR1 MDHEN, CDR2 SYDVKM. Deletions cut 6 bases from V and 3 bases from J, with 17 bases between. The CDR3 nucleotides are TGTGCCAGCAGCCCTAACAGGGACTATGACTATGGCTACACCTTC. Protein sequence: CASSPNRDYDYGYTF.

The J gene is TRBJ1-3, the V gene TRBV5-1; D gene uncertain. CDR1 SGHRS and CDR2 YFSETQ come from the germline V gene. The CDR3 covers 17 residues. The V and J ends lost 6 bases and 1 base respectively, with 20 bases between them. The CDR3 DNA reads as TGCGCCAGCAAAGAGGGAGGGTCATTTATGTCTGGAAACACCATATATTTT. Residues: CASKEGGSFMSGNTIYF. Full variable domain (remainder filled in from reference TRBV5-1 and TRBJ1-3): KAGVTQTPRYLIKTRGQQVTLSCSPISGHRSVSWYQQTPGQGLQFLFEYFSETQRNKGNFPGRFSGRQFSNSRSEMNVSTLELGDSALYLCASKEGGSFMSGNTIYFGEGSWLTVV.

The chain recombines TRBV9 with TRBJ1-2; D gene ambiguous. V was cut by 0 bases and J by 7 bases, with 16 bases left in between. Germline lookup yields CDR1 SGDLS and CDR2 YYNGEE. CDR3 length: 15 amino acids. The chain's CDR3 is CASSVGQVRGVGYTF. For the CDR3, the DNA is TGTGCCAGCAGCGTAGGGCAGGTTCGGGGAGTTGGCTACACCTTC.

V is TRBV19 and J is TRBJ1-1; D remains ambiguous. This CDR3 region has 15 residues. Germline V lookup: CDR1 LNHDA, CDR2 SQIVND (reference sequence). Between the trimmed V and J ends, which lost 7 bases and 3 bases, there was a span of 18 bases. CDR3 protein: CASTLTGRYDTEAFF. Written as DNA, the CDR3 is TGTGCCAGTACCCTTACCGGGAGGTATGACACTGAAGCTTTCTTT.

V usage is TRBV7-3 and J usage is TRBJ2-5, with TRBD2 identical over 13 bases. The CDR3 runs to 16 residues. CDR1 and CDR2 from the germline V gene are SGHTA and FQGTGA. The ends lost 3 bases at V and 5 bases at J; junction bases unmatched: 6. The CDR3 coding sequence is TGTGCCAGCAGCTTTCGCGGACTAGCGGGGGTGGAGACCCAGTACTTC. This codes for CASSFRGLAGVETQYF.

The chain uses TRBV4-3 and TRBJ2-3, with 7 bases aligning to TRBD1. The CDR3 contains 16 residues. Germline values: CDR1 LGHNA, CDR2 YSLEER. Trimming cost V 0 bases and J 2 bases; bases outside gene matches: 5. DNA for the CDR3: TGCGCCAGCAGCCAAGATAGGGGACAGTTCACAGATACGCAGTATTTT. It specifies CASSQDRGQFTDTQYF.

The rearrangement joins TRBV2 to TRBJ2-7; 7 bases fit TRBD1. The length of the CDR3 is 13 residues. J lost 4 bases, V lost 7 bases, and 7 bases had no gene match. CDR1 SNHLY and CDR2 FYNNEI come from the germline V gene. The CDR3 spells CASMFGTEYEQYF. CDR3 bases: TGTGCCAGCATGTTCGGGACAGAATACGAGCAGTACTTC.

The V call is TRBV9, the J call TRBJ2-2; 8 bases match TRBD2. The CDR3 consists of 17 residues. Trimming cost V 0 bases and J 2 bases; bases outside gene matches: 6. Germline CDR1 reads SGDLS; CDR2 reads YYNGEE. The CDR3 region has the DNA TGTGCCAGCAGCGTAGATTTTAGCGGGGTCAACACCGGGGAGCTGTTTTTT. It encodes CASSVDFSGVNTGELFF. The full variable domain, in which reference TRBV9 and TRBJ2-2 provide the parts outside the CDR3, is DSGVTQTPKHLITATGQRVTLRCSPRSGDLSVYWYQQSLDQGLQFLIQYYNGEERAKGNILERFSAQQFPDLHSELNLSSLELGDSALYFCASSVDFSGVNTGELFFGEGSRLTVL.

V is TRBV4-1 and J is TRBJ2-2; 11 nucleotides align to TRBD2. The CDR3 is 17 residues long. Trimming took 2 bases from V and 6 from J; bases not matched to a gene: 8. In germline, CDR1 is MGHRA, CDR2 YSYEKL. CDR3 protein: CASSQIPLAGESGELFF. The DNA of the CDR3 is TGCGCCAGCAGCCAAATACCACTAGCGGGAGAGTCCGGGGAGCTGTTTTTT.

The CDR3 DNA reads as TGCGCCAGCAGCCAGGTAGCGGGGGGGCCAGCGTCGTACAATGAGCAGTTCTTC. It specifies CASSQVAGGPASYNEQFF. The chain carries TRBV4-3 and TRBJ2-1; the match to TRBD2 covers 11 bases. Trimming removed 3 bases from V and 4 bases from J; junction bases left unmatched: 11. Per germline, CDR1 LGHNA and CDR2 YSLEER. The CDR3 has 18 residues.

The chain is built from TRBV5-4 and TRBJ2-7; D is possibly TRBD2 (5 bases). The germline gives CDR1 SGHNT, CDR2 YYREEE (reference sequence). The CDR3 loop spans 15 amino acids. Trimming stripped 0 bases from V and 3 bases from J, with 13 bases between. The CDR3 DNA is TGTGCCAGCAGCTTGGGTCGGGGAGACTACTACGAGCAGTACTTC. Protein sequence: CASSLGRGDYYEQYF. Full variable domain (rest looked up from reference TRBV5-4 and TRBJ2-7): ETGVTQSPTHLIKTRGQQVTLRCSSQSGHNTVSWYQQALGQGPQFIFQYYREEENGRGNFPPRFSGLQFPNYSSELNVNALELDDSALYLCASSLGRGDYYEQYFGPGTRLTVT.

The J gene is TRBJ2-3, the V gene TRBV4-2, with a tentative D call TRBD2 (7 bases). The CDR3 runs 16 residues. Germline V lookup: CDR1 LGHNA, CDR2 YNFKEQ. Trimming took 1 base from V and 4 from J, leaving 15 bases between them. In DNA, the CDR3 is TGTGCCAGCAGCCAAGGAGGGGGGGGCTCCCCAGATACGCAGTATTTT. Translation gives CASSQGGGGSPDTQYF.

This clone showed up just once. This chain links TRBV5-1 with TRBJ2-1, with TRBD1 as a possible D gene (5 bases). Germline CDR1 and CDR2: SGHRS and YFSETQ. CDR3 length equals 13 residues. The V gene lost 3 bases and the J gene lost 10 bases, with 14 bases spanning the gap. The CDR3 DNA is TGCGCCAGCAGCTGGGGCCCTAGGTGGGAGCAGTTCTTC. It yields the protein CASSWGPRWEQFF.

In nucleotides, the CDR3 is TGCGCCAGCAGGCGAGAGACAGGGGCTTATGGCTACACCTTC. Translation gives CASRRETGAYGYTF. The chain recombines TRBV4-1 with TRBJ1-2; TRBD1 aligns across 8 bases. Germline V lookup: CDR1 MGHRA, CDR2 YSYEKL. The V gene end was trimmed by 6 bases and the J gene end by 5 bases; junction bases not matched to a gene: 8. The CDR3 length is 14 residues.